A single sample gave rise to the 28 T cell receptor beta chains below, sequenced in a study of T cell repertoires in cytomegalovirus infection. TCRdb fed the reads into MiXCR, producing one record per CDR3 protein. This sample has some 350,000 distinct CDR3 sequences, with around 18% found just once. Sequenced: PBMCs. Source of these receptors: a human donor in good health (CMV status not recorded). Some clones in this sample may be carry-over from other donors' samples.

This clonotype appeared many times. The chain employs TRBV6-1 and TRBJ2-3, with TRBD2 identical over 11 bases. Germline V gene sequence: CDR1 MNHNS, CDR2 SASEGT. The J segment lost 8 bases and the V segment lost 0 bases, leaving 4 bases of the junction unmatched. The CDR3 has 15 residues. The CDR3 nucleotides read TGTGCCAGCAGTGAAGCGCAACTAGCGGGGGTTACGCAGTATTTT. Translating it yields CASSEAQLAGVTQYF.

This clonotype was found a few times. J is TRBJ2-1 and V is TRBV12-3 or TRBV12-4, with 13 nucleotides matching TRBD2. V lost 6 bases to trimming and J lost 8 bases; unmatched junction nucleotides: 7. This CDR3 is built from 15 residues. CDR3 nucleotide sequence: TGTGCCAGCAGCCCTGGACTAGCGGGAGTAGATGAGCAGTTCTTC. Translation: CASSPGLAGVDEQFF.

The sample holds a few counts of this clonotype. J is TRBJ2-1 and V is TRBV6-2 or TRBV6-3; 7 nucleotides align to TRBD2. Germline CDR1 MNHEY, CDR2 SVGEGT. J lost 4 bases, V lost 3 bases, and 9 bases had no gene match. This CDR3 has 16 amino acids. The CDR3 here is CASSYTGTILYNEQFF. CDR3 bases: TGTGCCAGCAGTTATACCGGGACTATCCTGTACAATGAGCAGTTCTTC.

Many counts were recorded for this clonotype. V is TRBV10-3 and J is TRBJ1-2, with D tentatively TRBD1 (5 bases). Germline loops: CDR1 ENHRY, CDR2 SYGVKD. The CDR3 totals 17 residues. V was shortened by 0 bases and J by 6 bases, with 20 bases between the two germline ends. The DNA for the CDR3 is TGTGCCATCAGTGAGTCCGGAGGGGCCGGGACCCCAGATGGCTACACCTTC. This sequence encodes CAISESGGAGTPDGYTF.

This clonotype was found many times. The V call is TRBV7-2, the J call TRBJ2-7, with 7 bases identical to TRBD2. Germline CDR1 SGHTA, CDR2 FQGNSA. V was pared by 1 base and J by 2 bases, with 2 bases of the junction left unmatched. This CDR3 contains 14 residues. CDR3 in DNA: TGTGCCAGCAGCTTAGGGCTAGCGGCCTACGAGCAGTACTTC. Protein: CASSLGLAAYEQYF.

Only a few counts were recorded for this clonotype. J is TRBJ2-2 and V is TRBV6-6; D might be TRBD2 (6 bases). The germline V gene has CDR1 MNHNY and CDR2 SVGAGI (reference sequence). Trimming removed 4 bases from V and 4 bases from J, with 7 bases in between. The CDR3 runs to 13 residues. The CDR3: CASSWGGTGELFF. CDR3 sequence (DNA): TGTGCCAGCAGTTGGGGAGGCACCGGGGAGCTGTTTTTT.

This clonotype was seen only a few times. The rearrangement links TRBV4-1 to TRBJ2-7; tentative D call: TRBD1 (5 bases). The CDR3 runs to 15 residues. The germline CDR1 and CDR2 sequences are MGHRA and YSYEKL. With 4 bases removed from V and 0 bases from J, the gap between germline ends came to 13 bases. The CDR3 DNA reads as TGCGCCAGCAGCCCCTTCCCTAGGGGCTCCTACGAGCAGTACTTC. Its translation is CASSPFPRGSYEQYF.

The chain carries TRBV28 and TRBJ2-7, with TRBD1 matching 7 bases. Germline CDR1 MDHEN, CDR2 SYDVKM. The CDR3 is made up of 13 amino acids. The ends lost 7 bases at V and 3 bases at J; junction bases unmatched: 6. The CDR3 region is CASNPGQSYEQYF. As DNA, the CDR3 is TGTGCCAGCAACCCGGGACAGAGCTACGAGCAGTACTTC.

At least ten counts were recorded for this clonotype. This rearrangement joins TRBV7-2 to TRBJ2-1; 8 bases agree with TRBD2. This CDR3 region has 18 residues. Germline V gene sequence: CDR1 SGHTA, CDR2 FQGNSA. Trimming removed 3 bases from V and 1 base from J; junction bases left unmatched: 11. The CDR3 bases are TGTGCCAGCAGCTTCAAGGGAAGCGGGAGCGTATCCTACAATGAGCAGTTCTTC. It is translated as CASSFKGSGSVSYNEQFF.

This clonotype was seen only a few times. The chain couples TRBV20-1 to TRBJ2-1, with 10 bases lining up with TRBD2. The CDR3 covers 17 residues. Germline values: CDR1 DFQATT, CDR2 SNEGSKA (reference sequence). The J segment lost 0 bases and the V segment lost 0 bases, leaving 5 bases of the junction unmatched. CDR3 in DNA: TGCAGTGCTAGAGAGCGACTAGCGGGCTTCTCCTACAATGAGCAGTTCTTC. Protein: CSARERLAGFSYNEQFF.

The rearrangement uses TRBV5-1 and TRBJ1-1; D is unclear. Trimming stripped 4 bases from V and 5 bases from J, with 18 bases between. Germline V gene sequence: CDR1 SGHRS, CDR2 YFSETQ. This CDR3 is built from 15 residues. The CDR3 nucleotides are TGCGCCAGCAGCCCTAGCTTTAGTACAGAAACTGAAGCTTTCTTT. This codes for CASSPSFSTETEAFF.

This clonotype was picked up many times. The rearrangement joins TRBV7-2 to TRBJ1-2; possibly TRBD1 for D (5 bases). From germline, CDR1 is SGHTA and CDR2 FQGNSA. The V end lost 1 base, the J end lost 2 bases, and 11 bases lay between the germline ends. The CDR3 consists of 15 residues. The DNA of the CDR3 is TGTGCCAGCAGCTTAGATAGGACATCAAACTATGGCTACACCTTC. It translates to CASSLDRTSNYGYTF.

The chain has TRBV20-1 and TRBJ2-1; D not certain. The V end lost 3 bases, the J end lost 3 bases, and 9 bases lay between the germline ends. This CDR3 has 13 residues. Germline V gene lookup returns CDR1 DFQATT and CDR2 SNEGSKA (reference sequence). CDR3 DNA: TGCAGTGCTAGTCTTAGTCGCTACAATGAGCAGTTCTTC. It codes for CSASLSRYNEQFF.

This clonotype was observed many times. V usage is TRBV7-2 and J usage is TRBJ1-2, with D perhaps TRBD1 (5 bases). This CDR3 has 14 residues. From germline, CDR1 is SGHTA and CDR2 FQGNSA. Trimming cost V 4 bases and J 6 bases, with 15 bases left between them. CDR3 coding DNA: TGTGCCAGCAGCTCCCGGGACTCTTCTAATGGCTACACCTTC. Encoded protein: CASSSRDSSNGYTF.

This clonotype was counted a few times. CDR3 nucleotide sequence: TGTGCCAGCAGCTTCGTAGCGGGAGCTTCCTACAATGAGCAGTTCTTC. Translation gives CASSFVAGASYNEQFF. The V call is TRBV5-6, the J call TRBJ2-1; TRBD2 matches 9 bases. Trimming at V came to 2 bases and at J to 1 base, leaving 4 bases not matched to a gene. CDR1 and CDR2 (germline): SGHDT, YYEEEE. The CDR3 has 16 residues.

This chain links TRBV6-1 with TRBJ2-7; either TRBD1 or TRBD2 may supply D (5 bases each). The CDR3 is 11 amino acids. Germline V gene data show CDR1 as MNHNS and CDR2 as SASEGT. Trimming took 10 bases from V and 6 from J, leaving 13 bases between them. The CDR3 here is CATLRDVEQYF. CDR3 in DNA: TGTGCCACCCTTCGGGACGTCGAGCAGTACTTC.

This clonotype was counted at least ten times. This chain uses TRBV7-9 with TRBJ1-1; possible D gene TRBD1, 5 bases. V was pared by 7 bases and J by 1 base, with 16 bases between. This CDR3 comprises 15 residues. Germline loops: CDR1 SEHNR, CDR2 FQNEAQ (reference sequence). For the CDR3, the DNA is TGTGCCAGCATTGGGGCGCGAGGAACGAACACTGAAGCTTTCTTT. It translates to CASIGARGTNTEAFF.

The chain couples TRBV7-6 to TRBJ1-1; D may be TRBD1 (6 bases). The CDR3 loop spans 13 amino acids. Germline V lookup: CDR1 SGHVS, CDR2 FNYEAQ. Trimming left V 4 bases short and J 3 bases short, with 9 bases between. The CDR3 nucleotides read TGTGCCAGCAGCTCGGGGGCAGACACTGAAGCTTTCTTT. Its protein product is CASSSGADTEAFF.

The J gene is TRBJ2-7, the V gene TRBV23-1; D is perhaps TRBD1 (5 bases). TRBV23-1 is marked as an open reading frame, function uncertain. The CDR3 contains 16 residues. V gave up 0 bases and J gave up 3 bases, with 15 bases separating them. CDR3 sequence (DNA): TGCGCCAGCAGTCAATCTTATTCAGACAGAAACTACGAGCAGTACTTC. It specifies CASSQSYSDRNYEQYF.

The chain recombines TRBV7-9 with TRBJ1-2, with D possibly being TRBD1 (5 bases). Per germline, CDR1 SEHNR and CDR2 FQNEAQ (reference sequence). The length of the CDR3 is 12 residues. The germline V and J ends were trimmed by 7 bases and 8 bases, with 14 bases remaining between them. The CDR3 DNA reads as TGTGCCAGCAACACCGGGGGGGGAGGCTACACCTTC. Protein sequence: CASNTGGGGYTF.

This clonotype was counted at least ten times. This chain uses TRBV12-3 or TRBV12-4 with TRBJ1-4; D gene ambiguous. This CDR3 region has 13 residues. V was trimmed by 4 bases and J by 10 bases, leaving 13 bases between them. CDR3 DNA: TGTGCCAGCAGTTCGTCCCCCCCAAGAAAACTGTTTTTT. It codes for CASSSSPPRKLFF.

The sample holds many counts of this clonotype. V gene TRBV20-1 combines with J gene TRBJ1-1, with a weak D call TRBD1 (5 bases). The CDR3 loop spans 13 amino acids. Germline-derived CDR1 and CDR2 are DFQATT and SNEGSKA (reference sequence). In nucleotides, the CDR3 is TGCAGCGCGGGGGAAGGCAGGAACACTGAAGCTTTCTTT. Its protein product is CSAGEGRNTEAFF.

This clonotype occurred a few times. In nucleotides, the CDR3 is TGCGCCAGCGACGGGAGTAGGAATGAGCAGTTCTTC. It codes for CASDGSRNEQFF. V usage is TRBV5-1 and J usage is TRBJ2-1; maybe TRBD2 (6 bases). The CDR3 contains 12 residues. V was trimmed by 7 bases and J by 7 bases, leaving 12 bases between them. The germline CDR1 and CDR2 sequences are SGHRS and YFSETQ.

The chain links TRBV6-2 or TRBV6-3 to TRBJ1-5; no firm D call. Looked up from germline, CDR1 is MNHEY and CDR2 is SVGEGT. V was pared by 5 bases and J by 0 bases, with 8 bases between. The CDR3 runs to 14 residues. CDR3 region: CASSERGSNQPQHF. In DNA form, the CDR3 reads TGTGCCAGCAGTGAAAGAGGTAGCAATCAGCCCCAGCATTTT.

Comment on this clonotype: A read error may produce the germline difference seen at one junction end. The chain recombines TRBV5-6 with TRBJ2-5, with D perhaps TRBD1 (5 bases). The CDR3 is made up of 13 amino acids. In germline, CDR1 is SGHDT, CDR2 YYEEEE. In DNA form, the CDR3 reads TGTGCCAGCAGAGGACAAAACCAAGACACCCAGTACTTC. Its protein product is CASRGQNQDTQYF.

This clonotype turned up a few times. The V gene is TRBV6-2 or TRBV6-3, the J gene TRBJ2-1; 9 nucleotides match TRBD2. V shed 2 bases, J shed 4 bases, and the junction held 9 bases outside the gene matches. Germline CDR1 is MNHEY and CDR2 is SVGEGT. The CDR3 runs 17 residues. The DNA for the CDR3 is TGTGCCAGCAGTTACATCCGCCTAGCGGGGCTATACAATGAGCAGTTCTTC. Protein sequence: CASSYIRLAGLYNEQFF.

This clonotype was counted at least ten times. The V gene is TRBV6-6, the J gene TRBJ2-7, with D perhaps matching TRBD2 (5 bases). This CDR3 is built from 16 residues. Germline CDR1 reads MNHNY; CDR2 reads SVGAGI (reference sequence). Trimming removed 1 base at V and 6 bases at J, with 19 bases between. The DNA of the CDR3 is TGTGCCAGCAGTTACTTCAGTCAGGCGGGTATAGGCGAGCAGTACTTC. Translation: CASSYFSQAGIGEQYF.

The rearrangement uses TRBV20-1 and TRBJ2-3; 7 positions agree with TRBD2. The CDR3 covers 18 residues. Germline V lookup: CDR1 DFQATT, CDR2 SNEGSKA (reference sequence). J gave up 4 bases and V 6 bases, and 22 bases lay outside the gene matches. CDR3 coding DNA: TGCAGTGCCCCTCCCCGGTGGGGGAGGGCCGGTGGAGCAGATACGCAGTATTTT. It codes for CSAPPRWGRAGGADTQYF.